Listed below are T cell receptor beta chains from one sample, sequenced in a study of early T cells in non-severe SARS-CoV-2 infection. From the 5' RACE reads, TCRdb called clonotypes with MiXCR, one entry per CDR3 protein. The sample lists some 71,000 distinct CDR3 sequences; 9.5% to 12% were seen once. Here the sequenced sample was whole blood, taken at baseline. The receptor source for this set is an adult who was a healthcare worker with PCR-confirmed SARS-CoV-2 infection or an uninfected control (not recorded which). Both conserved end residues are part of each CDR3. D genes are given only for firm matches. Clone size is shown for a subset of rows, as once, few, many or a class of expanded clone.

V gene: TRBV5-1
J gene: TRBJ2-2
clone size: few
D gene: TRBD1
CDR3 protein: CASRPLYRGHQSGELFF
CDR3 DNA: TGCGCCAGCAGGCCACTTTACAGGGGGCATCAGTCCGGGGAGCTGTTTTTT

V gene: TRBV9
J gene: TRBJ2-1
clone size: NA
D gene: NA
CDR3 protein: CASSVGQNRALSSNEQFF
CDR3 DNA: TGTGCCAGCAGCGTAGGCCAGAACAGGGCCCTAAGTAGTAATGAGCAGTTCTTC

V gene: TRBV7-9
J gene: TRBJ2-1
clone size: NA
D gene: NA
CDR3 protein: CASSSGGQRRYNEQFF
CDR3 DNA: TGTGCCAGCAGCTCAGGGGGGCAGCGCCGCTACAATGAGCAGTTCTTC

V gene: TRBV7-2
J gene: TRBJ2-1
clone size: many
D gene: NA
CDR3 protein: CASSPGATYNEQFF
CDR3 DNA: TGTGCCAGCAGCCCCGGGGCTACTTACAATGAGCAGTTCTTC

V gene: TRBV9
J gene: TRBJ1-2
clone size: NA
D gene: NA
CDR3 protein: CASSLTGKVPRGYTF
CDR3 DNA: TGTGCCAGCAGCCTAACAGGGAAAGTCCCCCGGGGCTACACCTTC

V gene: TRBV5-1
J gene: TRBJ2-3
clone size: few
D gene: NA
CDR3 protein: CASSLALVIDTQYF
CDR3 DNA: TGCGCCAGCAGCTTGGCCCTGGTTATAGATACGCAGTATTTT

V gene: TRBV20-1
J gene: TRBJ2-7
clone size: many
D gene: NA
CDR3 protein: CSASLGRFREQYF
CDR3 DNA: TGCAGTGCTAGTTTGGGACGATTTCGCGAGCAGTACTTC

V gene: TRBV7-7
J gene: TRBJ2-2
clone size: NA
D gene: TRBD1
CDR3 protein: CASSFGQGTELFF
CDR3 DNA: TGTGCCAGCAGCTTTGGACAGGGGACGGAGCTGTTTTTT

V gene: TRBV2
J gene: TRBJ2-3
clone size: NA
D gene: NA
CDR3 protein: CASSEVGGTDTQYF
CDR3 DNA: TGTGCCAGCAGTGAAGTGGGAGGCACAGATACGCAGTATTTT

V gene: TRBV6-5
J gene: TRBJ1-5
clone size: few
D gene: TRBD1
CDR3 protein: CASRGTGTSNQPQHF
CDR3 DNA: TGTGCCAGCAGAGGGACAGGGACAAGCAATCAGCCCCAGCATTTT

V gene: TRBV29-1
J gene: TRBJ2-7
clone size: NA
D gene: TRBD1
CDR3 protein: CSVGRRDRVMNEQYF
CDR3 DNA: TGCAGCGTTGGGAGAAGGGACAGGGTAATGAACGAGCAATACTTC

V gene: TRBV6-1
J gene: TRBJ2-3
clone size: many
D gene: TRBD2
CDR3 protein: CASRRLAGETDTQYF
CDR3 DNA: TGTGCCAGCCGGAGACTAGCGGGAGAAACAGATACGCAGTATTTT

V gene: TRBV4-2
J gene: TRBJ2-1
clone size: few
D gene: TRBD2
CDR3 protein: CASSHRSGGANEQFF
CDR3 DNA: TGTGCCAGCAGCCATCGCAGCGGGGGGGCAAATGAGCAGTTCTTC

V gene: TRBV7-9
J gene: TRBJ2-7
clone size: few
D gene: NA
CDR3 protein: CASGAGQNYEQYF
CDR3 DNA: TGTGCCAGCGGAGCGGGACAAAACTACGAGCAGTACTTC

V gene: TRBV30
J gene: TRBJ2-2
clone size: few
D gene: NA
CDR3 protein: CAASRVNTGELFF
CDR3 DNA: TGTGCCGCCTCCCGGGTGAACACCGGGGAGCTGTTTTTT

V gene: TRBV10-2
J gene: TRBJ1-2
clone size: few
D gene: TRBD1
CDR3 protein: CASSEWQGAFNYGYTF
CDR3 DNA: TGCGCCAGCAGTGAGTGGCAGGGGGCCTTCAACTATGGCTACACCTTC

V gene: TRBV19
J gene: TRBJ1-4
clone size: few
D gene: TRBD1
CDR3 protein: CASSVSTILDRGNEKLFF
CDR3 DNA: TGTGCCAGTAGTGTCTCCACCATCTTGGACAGGGGTAATGAAAAACTGTTTTTT

V gene: TRBV12-3/TRBV12-4
J gene: TRBJ1-1
clone size: many
D gene: NA
CDR3 protein: CASSLGGRNTEAFF
CDR3 DNA: TGTGCCAGCAGTCTAGGGGGTCGGAACACTGAAGCTTTCTTT

V gene: TRBV7-3
J gene: TRBJ2-7
clone size: NA
D gene: NA
CDR3 protein: CASSLRAGKSYEQYF
CDR3 DNA: TGTGCCAGCAGCTTAAGGGCGGGGAAATCCTACGAGCAGTACTTC

V gene: TRBV2
J gene: TRBJ1-1
clone size: many
D gene: NA
CDR3 protein: CASGNYLNTEAFF
CDR3 DNA: TGTGCCAGCGGAAATTACCTTAACACTGAAGCTTTCTTT

V gene: TRBV3-1
J gene: TRBJ2-3
clone size: few
D gene: TRBD2
CDR3 protein: CASSQSGVSDTQYF
CDR3 DNA: TGTGCCAGCAGCCAAAGCGGGGTATCCGATACGCAGTATTTT

V gene: TRBV2
J gene: TRBJ2-7
clone size: few
D gene: TRBD2
CDR3 protein: CASRGRADEQYF
CDR3 DNA: TGTGCCAGCCGCGGGAGGGCCGACGAGCAGTACTTC

V gene: TRBV20-1
J gene: TRBJ1-4
clone size: NA
D gene: TRBD1
CDR3 protein: CSGQRTGINEKLFF
CDR3 DNA: TGCAGTGGCCAGAGGACAGGGATAAATGAAAAACTGTTTTTT

V gene: TRBV7-2
J gene: TRBJ1-2
clone size: many
D gene: TRBD1
CDR3 protein: CASSSYRDRGYGYTF
CDR3 DNA: TGTGCCAGCAGCTCATATAGGGACAGGGGCTATGGCTACACCTTC

V gene: TRBV6-5
J gene: TRBJ2-3
clone size: few
D gene: NA
CDR3 protein: CASSYSWRKGVGTDTQYF
CDR3 DNA: TGTGCCAGCAGTTACTCGTGGCGGAAGGGGGTCGGCACAGATACGCAGTATTTT

V gene: TRBV9
J gene: TRBJ2-7
clone size: many
D gene: NA
CDR3 protein: CASSPNGVPYEQYF
CDR3 DNA: TGTGCCAGCAGCCCAAATGGGGTGCCCTACGAGCAGTACTTC

V gene: TRBV10-3
J gene: TRBJ2-3
clone size: few
D gene: TRBD2
CDR3 protein: CAASGTSGRADTQYF
CDR3 DNA: TGTGCCGCCTCCGGGACTAGCGGGAGGGCAGATACGCAGTATTTT

V gene: TRBV12-3/TRBV12-4
J gene: TRBJ2-7
clone size: few
D gene: NA
CDR3 protein: CASSLGAGNYEQYF
CDR3 DNA: TGTGCCAGCAGTTTAGGGGCAGGAAACTACGAGCAGTACTTC

V gene: TRBV7-6
J gene: TRBJ2-5
clone size: many
D gene: NA
CDR3 protein: CASSVFGAETQYF
CDR3 DNA: TGTGCCAGCAGCGTATTCGGGGCGGAGACCCAGTACTTC

V gene: TRBV29-1
J gene: TRBJ2-3
clone size: NA
D gene: TRBD1
CDR3 protein: CSVEGDRGLGTDTQYF
CDR3 DNA: TGCAGCGTTGAAGGGGACAGGGGGCTAGGCACAGATACGCAGTATTTT

V gene: TRBV20-1
J gene: TRBJ1-1
clone size: few
D gene: NA
CDR3 protein: CRPRGDTEAFF
CDR3 DNA: TGCAGGCCTAGGGGGGACACTGAAGCTTTCTTT

V gene: TRBV6-5
J gene: TRBJ2-2
clone size: many
D gene: NA
CDR3 protein: CASSYMDGLAELFF
CDR3 DNA: TGTGCCAGCAGTTACATGGATGGGCTAGCGGAGCTGTTTTTT

V gene: TRBV13
J gene: TRBJ1-6
clone size: NA
D gene: NA
CDR3 protein: CASSSRSENSPLHF
CDR3 DNA: TGTGCCAGCAGCTCACGGTCGGAGAATTCACCCCTCCACTTT

V gene: TRBV4-3
J gene: TRBJ2-1
clone size: few
D gene: TRBD2
CDR3 protein: CASSPGLDSYNEQFF
CDR3 DNA: TGCGCCAGCAGCCCCGGACTAGACTCCTACAATGAGCAGTTCTTC

V gene: TRBV19
J gene: TRBJ2-3
clone size: few
D gene: TRBD2
CDR3 protein: CASSSGLAGNTDTQYF
CDR3 DNA: TGTGCCAGTAGTTCGGGACTAGCGGGTAACACAGATACGCAGTATTTT

V gene: TRBV29-1
J gene: TRBJ2-7
clone size: many
D gene: TRBD1
CDR3 protein: CSAKQGVVGEQYF
CDR3 DNA: TGCAGCGCAAAACAGGGGGTGGTGGGCGAGCAGTACTTC

V gene: TRBV6-5
J gene: TRBJ2-7
clone size: few
D gene: NA
CDR3 protein: CASSYQGGSTYEQYF
CDR3 DNA: TGTGCCAGCAGTTATCAGGGTGGGAGTACCTACGAGCAGTACTTC

V gene: TRBV30
J gene: TRBJ2-3
clone size: NA
D gene: TRBD2
CDR3 protein: CAWGYSGGSTDTQYF
CDR3 DNA: TGTGCCTGGGGATATAGCGGGGGAAGCACAGATACGCAGTATTTT

V gene: TRBV3-1
J gene: TRBJ2-1
clone size: few
D gene: TRBD2
CDR3 protein: CASSLRGGPLEQFF
CDR3 DNA: TGTGCCAGCAGTTTACGGGGGGGCCCTCTAGAGCAGTTCTTC

V gene: TRBV4-2
J gene: TRBJ2-1
clone size: few
D gene: NA
CDR3 protein: CASSQDQMGNEQFF
CDR3 DNA: TGTGCCAGCAGCCAAGACCAGATGGGGAATGAGCAGTTCTTC